One sample yielded the 14 T cell receptor beta chains listed below, sequenced in a study of T cell responses to AZD1222 COVID-19 vaccine. TCRdb keeps only in-frame clones here, not all; method: immunoSEQ multiplex PCR. The sample holds 100,000 or so clones, about nine tenths seen once. The sequences come from peripheral blood, collected on day 0 of AZD1222 vaccination. The receptors were sampled from an adult in good health.

The chain recombines TRBV29-1 with TRBJ1-4; a possible D gene is TRBD1 (6 bases). The CDR3 is 13 residues long. V lost 4 bases and J 8 bases, leaving 14 bases between the germline ends. Germline V gene data show CDR1 as SQVTM and CDR2 as ANQGSEA. The DNA of the CDR3 is TGCAGCGTTGGGACAGCCGGCGGGGAAAAACTGTTTTTT. Translated: CSVGTAGGEKLFF. Full variable domain (rest looked up from reference TRBV29-1 and TRBJ1-4): SAVISQKPSRDICQRGTSLTIQCQVDSQVTMMFWYRQQPGQSLTLIATANQGSEATYESGFVIDKFPISRPNLTFSTLTVSNMSPEDSSIYLCSVGTAGGEKLFFGSGTQLSVL.

This sequence joins TRBV6-5 and TRBJ1-1; no definite D call. Trimming left V 0 bases short and J 4 bases short, with 12 bases between. The CDR3 runs 15 residues. From germline, CDR1 is MNHEY and CDR2 SVGAGI. The CDR3, as DNA: TGTGCCAGCAGTTACTCGGTAATAAGCCCCACTGAAGCTTTCTTT. This translates into CASSYSVISPTEAFF.

A few counts support this clone. This chain connects TRBV12-5 to TRBJ1-2, with TRBD1 identical over 9 bases. CDR1 and CDR2 from the germline V gene are LGHNT and FRNRAP. This CDR3 has 12 residues. V lost 1 base, J lost 14 bases, and 5 bases stayed unmatched. The CDR3 DNA follows: TGTGCTAGTGGTTTGGGCCGGACAGGGGAAACCTTC. The encoded protein is CASGLGRTGETF.

This clone was observed a few times. This chain links TRBV2 with TRBJ1-3; a weak D match, TRBD1 (5 bases). Germline assignment: CDR1 SNHLY and CDR2 FYNNEI. The CDR3 spans 14 residues. The V and J ends lost 7 bases and 3 bases respectively, with 13 bases between them. The CDR3 sequence: CASNARVNGNTIYF. The CDR3 region has the DNA TGTGCCAGCAATGCCAGGGTTAATGGAAACACCATATATTTT.

The chain joins TRBV5-5 to TRBJ1-5, with a possible D match to TRBD1 (5 bases). This CDR3 is built from 16 residues. Germline V gives CDR1 SGHKS, CDR2 YYEKEE (reference sequence). Trimming stripped 4 bases from V and 6 bases from J, with 20 bases between. The CDR3 nucleotides are TGTGCCAGCAGCCCTAAGCAGGGACGGCTGGGTCAGCCCCAGCATTTT. It specifies CASSPKQGRLGQPQHF.

The CDR3 loop is CAIKANTEAFF. The CDR3 nucleotides are TGTGCCATCAAGGCGAACACTGAAGCTTTCTTT. The rearrangement uses TRBV10-3 and TRBJ1-1; D gene ambiguous. The CDR3 runs 11 residues. Deletions cut 7 bases from V and 1 base from J, with 4 bases between. Per the germline V gene, CDR1 is ENHRY and CDR2 is SYGVKD.

The chain uses TRBV7-9 and TRBJ1-6; possibly TRBD1 for D (5 bases). V lost 1 base and J lost 0, with 10 bases in between. The germline CDR1 and CDR2 sequences are SEHNR and FQNEAQ (reference sequence). The CDR3 has 17 residues. This chain's CDR3 is CASSLGSGSSYNSPLHF. As DNA, the CDR3 is TGTGCCAGCAGCTTAGGGTCAGGGAGCTCCTATAATTCACCCCTCCACTTT.

Written as DNA, the CDR3 is TGTGCCAGCAGCCCAATGAAGGGGAGAGAGGGCTACACCTTC. Protein product: CASSPMKGREGYTF. The chain is built from TRBV7-9 and TRBJ1-2; D perhaps matches TRBD1 (5 bases). V lost 5 bases and J 8 bases, leaving 18 bases between the germline ends. Germline assignment: CDR1 SEHNR and CDR2 FQNEAQ (reference sequence). The CDR3 is 14 residues long.

The J gene is TRBJ2-1, the V gene TRBV27; D may be TRBD1 (5 bases). In germline, CDR1 is MNHEY, CDR2 SMNVEV (reference sequence). This CDR3 is 18 amino acids long. Trimming stripped 5 bases from V and 0 bases from J, with 20 bases between. The CDR3 DNA reads as TGTGCCAGCAGTCCCCCCTCGATTGACAGATTCTCCTACAATGAGCAGTTCTTC. This translates into CASSPPSIDRFSYNEQFF.

The rearrangement joins TRBV18 to TRBJ1-5; a possible D gene is TRBD1 (5 bases). The CDR3 runs 15 residues. V was pared by 3 bases and J by 3 bases, with 12 bases between. Germline V gives CDR1 KGHSH, CDR2 LQKENI. For the CDR3, the DNA is TGTGCCAGCTCACCGCTACCGGGACTCAATCAGCCCCAGCATTTT. It encodes CASSPLPGLNQPQHF.

V usage is TRBV27 and J usage is TRBJ2-3; 9 bases align to TRBD2. Trimming at V came to 3 bases and at J to 7 bases, leaving 5 bases not matched to a gene. In germline, CDR1 is MNHEY, CDR2 SMNVEV (reference sequence). The CDR3 sequence is 14 residues long. The CDR3 region has the DNA TGTGCCAGCAGTTTCGCTAGCGGGACACATACGCAGTATTTT. It translates to CASSFASGTHTQYF.

This chain uses TRBV2 with TRBJ2-2, with D unclear. CDR3 length: 14 residues. The ends were cut back, 5 bases at V and 4 bases at J, with 11 bases in the middle. CDR1 is SNHLY and CDR2 is FYNNEI in the germline V gene. The CDR3 sequence: CASSKEASTGELFF. DNA of the CDR3: TGTGCCAGCAGTAAGGAAGCGTCCACCGGGGAGCTGTTTTTT.

The rearrangement joins TRBV11-2 to TRBJ1-2, with 7 bases that match TRBD1. Germline trimming cut 0 bases from V and 8 bases from J; bases unmatched to any gene: 6. The CDR3 consists of 14 residues. Germline-derived CDR1 and CDR2 are SGHAT and FQNNGV. DNA of the CDR3: TGTGCCAGCAGCTTAGAGGGGAGGGACAGAGGCTACACCTTC. Its protein product is CASSLEGRDRGYTF. Full variable domain (missing parts from reference TRBV11-2 and TRBJ1-2): EAGVAQSPRYKIIEKRQSVAFWCNPISGHATLYWYQQILGQGPKLLIQFQNNGVVDDSQLPKDRFSAERLKGVDSTLKIQPAKLEDSAVYLCASSLEGRDRGYTFGSGTRLTVV.

This clone was seen more than once but under ten times. In DNA, the CDR3 is TGCGCCAGCAGCTTGGGCAGTGCAACTAATGAAAAACTGTTTTTT. Translating it yields CASSLGSATNEKLFF. The chain has TRBV5-1 and TRBJ1-4; D not resolved. The CDR3 loop spans 15 amino acids. Germline loops: CDR1 SGHRS, CDR2 YFSETQ. V shed 0 bases and J shed 0 bases, with 6 bases lying between them.